The 3 T cell receptor beta chains below were found in one sample sequenced in a study of T cells in women clearing cervical HPV infection. Clones were read by immunoSEQ multiplex PCR, and TCRdb kept only the in-frame ones, dropping some. This sample's clone table lists more than 30,000 clones. Sequencing used blood buffy coat. These TCRs come from a woman aged 18 to 75 with a cervical HPV16 infection that either progressed to CIN3+ or cleared (not recorded which).

Details on this clone: The CDR3 end falls 3 residues outside the read, so it is completed with the germline J gene. The gene calls are TRBV20-1 and TRBJ2-7; a weak D match, TRBD1 (7 bases). Germline V gene sequence: CDR1 DFQATT, CDR2 SNEGSKA (reference sequence). V lost 3 bases to trimming and J lost 2 bases, with 14 bases between them. The CDR3 runs 14 residues. The CDR3 loop is CSASRPRGAYEQYF. The CDR3 DNA, read in part, is TGCAGTGCTAGCAGACCCAGGGGGGCCTACGAG.

Concerning this clone itself: The read finishes 3 residues shy of the CDR3 end, and the germline J gene is used to complete it. The chain has TRBV20-1 and TRBJ2-1, with TRBD2 matching 8 bases. Germline lookup yields CDR1 DFQATT and CDR2 SNEGSKA (reference sequence). The ends lost 2 bases at V and 7 bases at J; junction bases unmatched: 10. There are 15 residues in the CDR3. The sequenced CDR3 bases are TGCAGTGCTAGAACGTTCGGCGGGGGGAATAATGAG. Translation: CSARTFGGGNNE. From start to end, the CDR3 is CSARTFGGGNNEQFF.

Comments on this clone: Coverage ceases 3 residues before the CDR3 finishes, and the germline J gene fills in the end. V usage is TRBV19 and J usage is TRBJ2-1, with 10 bases that match TRBD1. The CDR3 contains 18 residues. Germline trimming cut 4 bases from V and 5 bases from J; bases unmatched to any gene: 14. The germline V gene has CDR1 LNHDA and CDR2 SQIVND (reference sequence). The CDR3 is CASSTGGRQGAFNNEQFF. The sequenced part of the CDR3 DNA is TGTGCCAGTAGTACCGGCGGGAGACAGGGGGCGTTTAACAATGAG.